This TCR beta chain derives from a study of T-cell reconstitution after alpha-beta-depleted transplantation in children. General observations from the study: Certain patients had high TCRbeta diversity at day 60, and it came from recipient T cells and thymic progenitors that survived. T-cell counts and diversity were attributed mostly to newly produced T cells one year after transplant.

CDR1 SGHDN and CDR2 FVKESK come from the germline V gene. The J segment lost 6 bases and the V segment lost 3 bases, leaving 9 bases of the junction unmatched. The CDR3 consists of 16 residues. The TCRbeta library incorporated unique molecular identifiers. TCRdb ran MiXCR on the PCR reads and lists one entry per CDR3 protein. The data show 250,000 or so distinct CDR3 sequences, with more than 20% seen just once and 4% to 5.5% held by the top ten. This clonotype occurred a few times. Its target is unknown. This sequence originates from a female patient aged 2-10 years who had a stem cell transplant for congenital amegakaryocytic thrombocytopenia, so the T cells may come from the graft donor. The source material was PBMCs, mostly from graft donor cells, sampled 360 days after TCRalphabeta/CD19-depleted stem cell transplant. The V and J genes are TRBV14 and TRBJ2-1, with 9 bases aligning to TRBD1. CDR3 DNA sequence: TGTGCCAGCAGCCAGACCGGGACAGGGAACCCCAATGAGCAGTTCTTC. Residues: CASSQTGTGNPNEQFF.